The sequence of this TCR beta chain was determined in a study of T cell changes during pregnancy in multiple sclerosis (dated by TCRdb to between 2018 and 2020). For the wider study: The study looked at changes in the T cell repertoire across pregnancy in women with multiple sclerosis.

Notes on this clone: Its antigen remains unidentified. No much larger clonotype is one base removed from it; base qualities were not supplied.

The receptor library was made with the immunoSEQ multiplex PCR assay. TCRdb carries this immuneACCESS record with in-frame sequences only. Its versions omit some clonotypes, under half of them owing to an unresolved V gene in the studies checked, with the rest unexplained. The sample records about 54,000 clones, approximately 91% of which are singletons. Approximately 1% of the sample belongs to the ten largest clones. Counted from cysteine to phenylalanine, this CDR3 has 17 amino acids. Just the 51-base CDR3 DNA is kept, in frame starting at base 1. The germline V gene gives CDR1 as MGHRA and CDR2 as YSYEKL. The V end loses 1 base and the J end loses 0 bases, and a stretch of 14 bases separates them.

The V and J segments used are TRBV4-1 and TRBJ2-3; the D gene identity is not certain. This receptor was obtained from a female donor in good health, enrolled as a control in a pregnancy study. This specimen consisted of peripheral blood, obtained after pregnancy. The sequence in DNA is TGCGCCAGCAGCCAAGCTGGAGCATTGACTAGCACAGATACGCAGTATTTT. Translated, this gives CASSQAGALTSTDTQYF.